The rows below give T cell receptor beta chains drawn from one sample of a study of blood T cell repertoires in COVID-19. The table came from immunoSEQ multiplex PCR; TCRdb's copy has only in-frame clones and leaves some out. Counted here are about 70,000 clones, around 88% occurring once; the ten biggest clones make up around 12%. The sequenced sample consisted of peripheral blood. The receptors were gathered from a human donor in a cohort sampled during active COVID-19. Both conserved end residues are part of each CDR3. D genes are given only for firm matches. Size values are once, few and many counts, or a class for expanded clones, and some rows have none.

DNA: TGTGCCACCAGTGATCGGGACATCTACGAGCAGTACTTC; CDR3: CATSDRDIYEQYF; D: .; size: once; J: TRBJ2-7; V: TRBV24-1
DNA: TGTGCCAGCAGACCCAACAGGGGGACGACCGGGGAGCTGTTTTTT; CDR3: CASRPNRGTTGELFF; D: TRBD1; size: .; J: TRBJ2-2; V: TRBV11-1
DNA: TGTGCCAGCAGCGTAGGTCAGGGAGGTCAGCCCCAGCATTTT; CDR3: CASSVGQGGQPQHF; D: .; size: .; J: TRBJ1-5; V: TRBV9
DNA: TGTGCCAGTTCACAGGGAACAAAGATCGAAAAACTGTTTTTT; CDR3: CASSQGTKIEKLFF; D: .; size: .; J: TRBJ1-4; V: TRBV25-1
DNA: TGTGCCAGCAGGGGACAGGGGGCCGAGGGCTACACCTTC; CDR3: CASRGQGAEGYTF; D: TRBD1; size: .; J: TRBJ1-2; V: TRBV12-3/TRBV12-4
DNA: TGTGCCAGCAGTTTACCCGACAGGGGAGCGCGCAATCAGCCCCAGCATTTT; CDR3: CASSLPDRGARNQPQHF; D: TRBD1; size: .; J: TRBJ1-5; V: TRBV27
DNA: TGTGCCAGCAGCTTTACCGGGACAGGGGGGTCCTACGAGCAGTACTTC; CDR3: CASSFTGTGGSYEQYF; D: TRBD1; size: .; J: TRBJ2-7; V: TRBV7-2
DNA: TGTGCCAGCAGTCCTGGAGGGAAATGGGACACCATATATTTT; CDR3: CASSPGGKWDTIYF; D: .; size: .; J: TRBJ1-3; V: TRBV6-5
DNA: TGTGCCAGCAGTGAATTGGGACAGGGTGCCTACGAGCAGTACTTC; CDR3: CASSELGQGAYEQYF; D: TRBD1; size: .; J: TRBJ2-7; V: TRBV6-1
DNA: TGTGCCAGTAGTATCGGAGGAAGTAGCAATCAGCCCCAGCATTTT; CDR3: CASSIGGSSNQPQHF; D: .; size: .; J: TRBJ1-5; V: TRBV19
DNA: TGTGCCACCAGCAGAACAGGGGACCCGACCGAGACCCAGTACTTC; CDR3: CATSRTGDPTETQYF; D: TRBD1; size: .; J: TRBJ2-5; V: TRBV15
DNA: TGTGCCAGCAGTTTAACCGGTTGGGGGGGTGGGGGTATTAAAGAGACCCAGTACTTC; CDR3: CASSLTGWGGGGIKETQYF; D: TRBD2; size: .; J: TRBJ2-5; V: TRBV27
DNA: TGCAGTGCTGGAGAAGACAGGGTCTACACCTTC; CDR3: CSAGEDRVYTF; D: TRBD1; size: few; J: TRBJ1-2; V: TRBV20-1
DNA: TGTGCCAGCAGCCAAGAAGGGGGTAACTATGGCTACACCTTC; CDR3: CASSQEGGNYGYTF; D: .; size: .; J: TRBJ1-2; V: TRBV3-1/TRBV3-2
DNA: TGTGCCAGCAACCTCAGGGACAGTCTCGAGCAGTACTTC; CDR3: CASNLRDSLEQYF; D: TRBD1; size: .; J: TRBJ2-7; V: TRBV12-3/TRBV12-4
DNA: TGTGCCAGCAGCCTATGGACAGTTGGAAACACCATATATTTT; CDR3: CASSLWTVGNTIYF; D: .; size: .; J: TRBJ1-3; V: TRBV5-5
DNA: TGTGCCAGCAGTGAATCTAGGGAGGGCCCGTGGAATTCACCCCTCCACTTT; CDR3: CASSESREGPWNSPLHF; D: .; size: .; J: TRBJ1-6; V: TRBV25-1
DNA: TGTGCCAGCAGTTCCCCGGGACAGGGGGCTTCAATAGGATACTTC; CDR3: CASSSPGQGASIGYF; D: TRBD1; size: .; J: TRBJ2-7; V: TRBV28
DNA: TGTGCCAGCAGTATTAGGAGACAGGGGGGATCTGTTGAAGCTTTCTTT; CDR3: CASSIRRQGGSVEAFF; D: TRBD1; size: few; J: TRBJ1-1; V: TRBV28
DNA: TGTGCCAGCAGCTTGGGGACAGACTCCTACGAGCAGTACTTC; CDR3: CASSLGTDSYEQYF; D: TRBD1; size: .; J: TRBJ2-7; V: TRBV11-1
DNA: TGTGCCACCATGGAGGGGACAGGAGATACGCAGTATTTT; CDR3: CATMEGTGDTQYF; D: TRBD1; size: .; J: TRBJ2-3; V: TRBV24-1
DNA: TGTGCCAGCAGCCACCGACAGGGGGGCTTCGATGAGCAGTTCTTC; CDR3: CASSHRQGGFDEQFF; D: TRBD1; size: .; J: TRBJ2-1; V: TRBV11-3
DNA: TGCGCCAGCCGCCAGACATCGATCAACAATGAGCAGTTCTTC; CDR3: CASRQTSINNEQFF; D: .; size: .; J: TRBJ2-1; V: TRBV5-1
DNA: TGTGCCAGCAGTCCCCGACAGGGGGGGTGGAATGAGCAGTTCTTC; CDR3: CASSPRQGGWNEQFF; D: TRBD1; size: few; J: TRBJ2-1; V: TRBV28
DNA: TGTGCCAGCACTCAGACAGGGGGCCTCTACGAGCAGTACTTC; CDR3: CASTQTGGLYEQYF; D: TRBD1; size: .; J: TRBJ2-7; V: TRBV7-2
DNA: TGTGCCAGTAGTCCCGACAGGGGGCAAGAGACCCAGTACTTC; CDR3: CASSPDRGQETQYF; D: TRBD1; size: .; J: TRBJ2-5; V: TRBV19
DNA: TGTGCCAGCAGCCTCCCCGCTAATGAAAAACTGTTTTTT; CDR3: CASSLPANEKLFF; D: .; size: .; J: TRBJ1-4; V: TRBV7-9
DNA: TGTGCCAGCAGTTACGACATCAATCAGCCCCAGCATTTT; CDR3: CASSYDINQPQHF; D: .; size: .; J: TRBJ1-5; V: TRBV6-2/TRBV6-3
DNA: TGTGCCAGCAGTTACTCTCGGACAGGGGATGTCGATGGCTACACCTTC; CDR3: CASSYSRTGDVDGYTF; D: TRBD1; size: .; J: TRBJ1-2; V: TRBV6-5
DNA: TGTGCCAGCAGTTACAACACTCAGGAGTACTTC; CDR3: CASSYNTQEYF; D: .; size: .; J: TRBJ2-7; V: TRBV6-2/TRBV6-3
DNA: TGTGCCAGCAGTCCAAGAGGACCCGGACTCCAAGAGACCCAGTACTTC; CDR3: CASSPRGPGLQETQYF; D: .; size: .; J: TRBJ2-5; V: TRBV28
DNA: TGCGCCAGCAGCCCAGACCCCGGGGGGACAGATACGCAGTATTTT; CDR3: CASSPDPGGTDTQYF; D: TRBD2; size: .; J: TRBJ2-3; V: TRBV4-3
DNA: TGTGCCACTTGGACAGGCTCCTATAATTCACCCCTCCACTTT; CDR3: CATWTGSYNSPLHF; D: TRBD1; size: .; J: TRBJ1-6; V: TRBV3-1/TRBV3-2